The 10 T cell receptor beta chains reported below all come from one sample, sequenced in a study of a mutant IDH1 vaccine in newly diagnosed glioma. Their recognized antigens are unknown. Clones were sequenced by immunoSEQ multiplex PCR, and TCRdb holds only the in-frame ones, with some missing. Among about 58,000 clones listed, 84% were seen once. Documented time point: week 5, during vaccination. Every single dose of the vaccine, 300 ug of mutant IDH1 20-mer peptide, came with topical imiquimod. The sample consisted of PBMCs, taken from a glioma patient whose treatment included an IDH1 peptide vaccine. The receptors stem from a woman aged 45-65 years with glioma.

In DNA form, the CDR3 reads TGTGCCAGCAGCTATTCTGCAGGGTCGGATGGCTACACCTTC. Encoded protein: CASSYSAGSDGYTF. This rearrangement joins TRBV9 to TRBJ1-2; D may be TRBD1 (5 bases). The CDR3 length is 14 residues. Trimming took 4 bases from V and 6 from J, leaving 16 bases between them. CDR1 is SGDLS and CDR2 is YYNGEE in the germline V gene.

Here the CDR3 reads CASRAFDRTDTQYF. The CDR3 DNA is TGTGCCAGCAGGGCCTTTGATCGCACAGATACGCAGTATTTT. J is TRBJ2-3 and V is TRBV7-9; no reliable D call. This CDR3 is 14 amino acids long. Trimming removed 6 bases from V and 1 base from J, with 11 bases in between. Germline CDR1 is SEHNR and CDR2 is FQNEAQ (reference sequence).

The chain combines TRBV27 with TRBJ1-5; the D is unclear. Trimming took 4 bases from V and 3 from J, leaving 16 bases between them. This CDR3 spans 16 amino acids. Germline V gives CDR1 MNHEY, CDR2 SMNVEV (reference sequence). The CDR3 coding sequence is TGTGCCAGCAGTTCCCGTCTCCGAGGGTTCAATCAGCCCCAGCATTTT. Amino acids: CASSSRLRGFNQPQHF.

The genes are TRBV7-9 and TRBJ2-1, with D maybe TRBD1 (7 bases). The CDR3 is 17 amino acids. Germline V gene sequence: CDR1 SEHNR, CDR2 FQNEAQ (reference sequence). V shed 0 bases and J shed 0 bases, with 12 bases lying between them. CDR3 sequence: CASSLAGGQPSYNEQFF. The CDR3 region has the DNA TGTGCCAGCAGCTTAGCGGGGGGACAGCCCTCCTACAATGAGCAGTTCTTC.

The CDR3: CAISESGGTDTQYF. In DNA form, the CDR3 reads TGTGCCATCAGTGAGTCGGGGGGGACAGATACGCAGTATTTT. This chain joins TRBV10-3 and TRBJ2-3; 7 nucleotides agree with TRBD2. The germline V gene encodes CDR1 ENHRY and CDR2 SYGVKD. The CDR3 extends over 14 amino acids. Trimming took 0 bases from V and 3 from J; bases not matched to a gene: 0.

The chain recombines TRBV30 with TRBJ1-2; 7 bases are a match to TRBD1. Germline assignment: CDR1 GTSNPN and CDR2 SVGIG (reference sequence). This CDR3 region has 13 residues. V shed 2 bases and J 4 bases; nucleotides not matched to a gene: 4. For the CDR3, the DNA is TGTGCCTGGAGTCGCCAGGGGGGCTATGGCTACACCTTC. This gives the protein CAWSRQGGYGYTF.

The V call is TRBV21-1, the J call TRBJ1-6. TRBV21-1 is designated a pseudogene. This CDR3 is built from 17 residues. The CDR3 nucleotides are TGTGCCAGCAGCAAAGTGTATCGGAACTCCTATAATTCACCCCTCCACTTT. Residues: CASSKVYRNSYNSPLHF.

The chain has TRBV7-2 and TRBJ1-6; no firm D call. The germline V gene has CDR1 SGHTA and CDR2 FQGNSA. The CDR3 is 14 amino acids. V was shortened by 1 base and J by 10 bases, with 11 bases between the two germline ends. CDR3: CASSLGGVASPLHF. CDR3 nucleotides: TGTGCCAGCAGCTTAGGGGGTGTGGCCTCACCCCTCCACTTT. Drawing the rest from reference TRBV7-2 and TRBJ1-6, the complete variable domain is GAGVSQSPSNKVTEKGKDVELRCDPISGHTALYWYRQSLGQGLEFLIYFQGNSAPDKSGLPSDRFSAERTGGSVSTLTIQRTQQEDSAVYLCASSLGGVASPLHFGNGTRLTVT.

This sequence joins TRBV5-8 and TRBJ1-1; D ambiguous. Trimming stripped 10 bases from V and 7 bases from J, with 11 bases between. The CDR3 is made up of 10 amino acids. Germline CDR1 and CDR2: SGHTS and YDEGEE. The CDR3 is CADGWGEAFF. CDR3 DNA sequence: TGTGCCGACGGTTGGGGTGAAGCTTTCTTT.

This chain links TRBV18 with TRBJ2-6; D remains unclear. With 0 bases removed from V and 2 bases from J, the gap between germline ends came to 8 bases. The CDR3 covers 16 residues. CDR1 and CDR2 from the germline V gene are KGHSH and LQKENI. CDR3 sequence (DNA): TGTGCCAGCTCACCACCGAGTCGGGCTGGGGCCAACGTCCTGACTTTC. It encodes CASSPPSRAGANVLTF. Full variable domain (remainder filled in from reference TRBV18 and TRBJ2-6): NAGVMQNPRHLVRRRGQEARLRCSPMKGHSHVYWYRQLPEEGLKFMVYLQKENIIDESGMPKERFSAEFPKEGPSILRIQQVVRGDSAAYFCASSPPSRAGANVLTFGAGSRLTVL.